These 8 T cell receptor beta chains were sequenced from one sample in a study of vaccination and CD4 T cells after COVID-19. Cultured CD4+ T cell DNA was sequenced using the Oncomine TCR Beta short-read assay. TCRdb used MiXCR to reprocess the PCR reads, holding one entry per CDR3 protein. Here the sample spans about 6,500 distinct CDR3 sequences, around 19% being singletons. Treatment in this sample: roughly 10-day PBMC culture with coronavirus spike peptide pools or control peptides (ViraFEST assay). No antigen is known for these receptors. Specimen: CD4+ T cells from blood, cultured in vitro. The receptors come from a human donor who had recovered from COVID-19.

This clonotype showed up just a few times. The V call is TRBV29-1, the J call TRBJ1-2; TRBD1 matches at 8 bases. The CDR3 consists of 15 residues. Per the germline V gene, CDR1 is SQVTM and CDR2 is ANQGSEA. After removal of 6 bases from V and 0 bases from J, the junction contained 9 bases not matched to a gene. The CDR3 reads CSVGSGRGPNYGYTF. The DNA of the CDR3 is TGCAGCGTCGGTAGTGGCAGGGGGCCTAACTATGGCTACACCTTC.

This chain uses TRBV11-3 with TRBJ1-1; maybe TRBD1 (5 bases). The CDR3 extends over 15 amino acids. Germline V gene data show CDR1 as SGHNT and CDR2 as YENEEA. V was pared by 5 bases and J by 3 bases, with 16 bases between. The CDR3 here is CASSPLSGPYTEAFF. The CDR3 nucleotides are TGTGCCAGCAGCCCGCTTTCAGGGCCCTACACTGAAGCTTTCTTT.

The chain is built from TRBV20-1 and TRBJ2-1; 8 bases are a match to TRBD2. Germline loops: CDR1 DFQATT, CDR2 SNEGSKA (reference sequence). V lost 6 bases to trimming and J lost 0 bases; unmatched junction nucleotides: 10. The CDR3 has 16 amino acids. CDR3 sequence (DNA): TGCAGTGCGTCGGGACCCGGGAGGGCCTCCTACAATGAGCAGTTCTTC. Translation: CSASGPGRASYNEQFF.

The chain couples TRBV11-2 to TRBJ2-3, with 11 bases that match TRBD2. Germline assignment: CDR1 SGHAT and CDR2 FQNNGV. J gave up 0 bases and V 5 bases, and 4 bases lay outside the gene matches. This CDR3 region has 16 residues. The CDR3 sequence: CASSARLAGSTDTQYF. The CDR3 bases are TGTGCCAGCAGCGCCCGACTAGCGGGGAGCACAGATACGCAGTATTTT.

The V gene is TRBV5-5, the J gene TRBJ2-5, with 9 bases aligning to TRBD2. Per germline, CDR1 SGHKS and CDR2 YYEKEE (reference sequence). Germline trimming cut 4 bases from V and 1 base from J; bases unmatched to any gene: 8. CDR3 length: 16 residues. The CDR3 loop reads CASSASLRGGQETQYF. CDR3 nucleotide sequence: TGTGCCAGCAGCGCCTCCCTGCGGGGGGGCCAAGAGACCCAGTACTTC.

This clonotype qualifies as medium-sized (0.01 to 0.1%). V usage is TRBV6-1 and J usage is TRBJ1-1; D not resolved. The CDR3 is made up of 14 amino acids. Looked up from germline, CDR1 is MNHNS and CDR2 is SASEGT. Trimming stripped 7 bases from V and 1 base from J, with 13 bases between. This chain's CDR3 is CASTSRAPNTEAFF. The CDR3 bases are TGTGCCAGCACGAGCCGGGCCCCGAACACTGAAGCTTTCTTT.

The CDR3 DNA reads as TGTGCCATCAGTGAGCCTCCCGGAGGGGGAAACACCATATATTTT. It is translated as CAISEPPGGGNTIYF. The V call is TRBV10-3, the J call TRBJ1-3; D gene uncertain. Per germline, CDR1 ENHRY and CDR2 SYGVKD. The length of the CDR3 is 15 residues. The V gene lost 2 bases and the J gene lost 4 bases, with 12 bases spanning the gap.

The rearrangement links TRBV11-3 to TRBJ2-7; D tentatively fits TRBD1 or TRBD2 (6 bases each). This CDR3 contains 13 residues. CDR1 and CDR2 from the germline V gene are SGHNT and YENEEA. Trimming left V 0 bases short and J 9 bases short, with 12 bases between. Here the CDR3 DNA reads TGTGCCAGCAGCTTAGAGTCGGGGGCCTCGCAGTACTTC. This sequence encodes CASSLESGASQYF.